This T cell receptor (beta chain) originates from a study of shared clonotypes between healthy human individuals. Assay: immunoSEQ multiplex PCR; the TCRdb copy retains only in-frame clones and omits some. The sample includes roughly 120,000 clones, 55% to 80% of them seen just once. Trimming cost V 2 bases and J 8 bases; bases outside gene matches: 9. Germline-derived CDR1 and CDR2 are MDHEN and SYDVKM. The CDR3 length is 15 residues. Sequencing was carried out using memory CD8+ T cells sorted from blood. Subset defined: CD45RO+ cells pooled with CCR7-negative TemRA cells. The chain employs TRBV28 and TRBJ2-3, with TRBD2 identical over 8 bases. The source of this sequence is a woman aged 25 to 39 in good health. The CDR3 coding sequence is TGTGCCAGCAGTTTAATCAGCGGGAGATTGGCTACGCAGTATTTT. It specifies CASSLISGRLATQYF.